This is a list of T cell receptor beta chains from one sample in a study of blood T cell repertoires in COVID-19. Assay used: immunoSEQ multiplex PCR; TCRdb lists only in-frame clones, some missing. The sample lists more than 100,000 clones, 82% occurring once. Sequenced material: peripheral blood. Every receptor here comes from an older woman with acute or convalescent COVID-19. The CDR3 runs from the conserved cysteine through the conserved F or W. A D gene is named only where the DNA matches it firmly. A clone size is listed for some rows: how often the clone was seen (once, few, many), or a class if it is expanded.

TRBJ1-5	NA	NA	TRBV18	CASSPGERQPQHF	TGTGCCAGCTCACCCGGGGAAAGACAGCCCCAGCATTTT
TRBJ2-1	NA	TRBD1	TRBV5-1	CASSFGTGDQFF	TGCGCCAGCAGCTTCGGTACAGGGGATCAGTTCTTC
TRBJ2-2	NA	NA	TRBV15	CATSRDRGKAGELFF	TGTGCCACCAGCAGAGATCGAGGGAAGGCCGGGGAGCTGTTTTTT
TRBJ2-1	once	NA	TRBV2	CASRAGSGMRNEQFF	TGTGCCAGCAGAGCAGGGTCCGGAATGCGCAATGAGCAGTTCTTC
TRBJ1-2	NA	NA	TRBV4-3	CASSQDRDGRWGYGYTF	TGCGCCAGCAGCCAAGATCGGGATGGAAGGTGGGGCTATGGCTACACCTTC
TRBJ1-5	NA	NA	TRBV12-3/TRBV12-4	CASSFAAGGPQHF	TGTGCCAGCAGCTTTGCCGCGGGTGGGCCCCAGCATTTT
TRBJ1-2	NA	NA	TRBV6-2/TRBV6-3	CASSYEHNYGYTF	TGTGCCAGCAGTTACGAGCATAACTATGGCTACACCTTC
TRBJ1-1	NA	NA	TRBV7-2	CASSTRTGGTFF	TGTGCCAGCAGCACGAGGACCGGAGGGACTTTCTTT
TRBJ1-6	NA	TRBD1	TRBV9	CASSAGDRGSPLHF	TGTGCCAGCAGCGCCGGGGACAGGGGTTCACCCCTCCACTTT
TRBJ2-7	NA	TRBD1	TRBV11-3	CASSLGTGAFSYEQYF	TGTGCCAGCAGCTTAGGGACAGGGGCGTTCTCCTACGAGCAGTACTTC
TRBJ2-2	NA	NA	TRBV25-1	CASAPLGQGMTGELFF	TGTGCCAGCGCCCCCCTGGGGCAGGGGATGACCGGGGAGCTGTTTTTT
TRBJ2-7	NA	TRBD2	TRBV7-3	CASSLGGSAYEQYF	TGTGCCAGCAGCTTAGGCGGGAGCGCCTACGAGCAGTACTTC
TRBJ1-1	few	NA	TRBV7-8	CASSRGDYAEAFF	TGTGCCAGCAGCCGCGGAGACTATGCTGAAGCTTTCTTT
TRBJ1-1	NA	NA	TRBV5-1	CASTPGSGNTEAFF	TGCGCCAGCACCCCGGGGTCCGGTAACACTGAAGCTTTCTTT
TRBJ1-5	NA	NA	TRBV10-2	CASMRDGNQPQHF	TGCGCCAGCATGCGGGATGGCAATCAGCCCCAGCATTTT
TRBJ2-5	NA	NA	TRBV7-2	CASSLVSSNQETQYF	TGTGCCAGCAGCTTAGTATCAAGCAACCAAGAGACCCAGTACTTC
TRBJ2-7	NA	TRBD1	TRBV7-2	CASSRTGVGQYF	TGTGCCAGCAGCCGGACAGGGGTCGGGCAGTACTTC
TRBJ1-4	NA	NA	TRBV15	CATSSRATNEKLFF	TGTGCCACCAGCAGCAGGGCAACTAATGAAAAACTGTTTTTT
TRBJ1-5	NA	NA	TRBV18	CASSPDSSNQPQHF	TGTGCCAGCTCACCGGACAGTAGCAATCAGCCCCAGCATTTT
TRBJ2-1	NA	TRBD2	TRBV6-5	CATISSGGAGEQFF	TGTGCCACCATTTCTAGCGGGGGGGCAGGGGAGCAGTTCTTC
TRBJ2-3	NA	NA	TRBV6-6	CASSPIEGVPSTDTQYF	TGTGCCAGCAGTCCCATTGAGGGGGTACCTAGCACAGATACGCAGTATTTT
TRBJ1-5	NA	TRBD1	TRBV30	CAWSGTGNNQPQHF	TGTGCCTGGAGTGGGACAGGCAATAATCAGCCCCAGCATTTT
TRBJ2-5	NA	TRBD1	TRBV9	CASSVGGDRLSSQYF	TGTGCCAGCAGCGTAGGGGGGGACAGGCTATCGTCCCAGTACTTC
TRBJ1-5	NA	NA	TRBV4-1	CASSQEYSNQPQHF	TGCGCCAGCAGCCAAGAATACTCCAATCAGCCCCAGCATTTT
TRBJ2-2	once	NA	TRBV19	CASKLLEGNTGELFF	TGTGCCAGTAAACTCTTAGAGGGGAACACCGGGGAGCTGTTTTTT
TRBJ2-3	NA	TRBD2	TRBV27	CASSAQGRGVTDTQYF	TGTGCCAGCAGTGCCCAGGGGCGGGGGGTAACAGATACGCAGTATTTT
TRBJ2-7	NA	NA	TRBV2	CASSSGGQRYEQYF	TGTGCCAGCAGCTCCGGGGGACAGAGATACGAGCAGTACTTC
TRBJ2-1	NA	TRBD1	TRBV6-5	CASSRDRRTYNEQFF	TGTGCCAGCAGCAGGGACAGAAGGACCTACAATGAGCAGTTCTTC
TRBJ1-5	once	NA	TRBV18	CASSPSEDQPQHF	TGTGCCAGCTCACCGTCGGAGGATCAGCCCCAGCATTTT
TRBJ2-7	NA	NA	TRBV6-1	CASSDTSGGPYEQYF	TGTGCCAGCAGTGATACCTCCGGGGGGCCGTACGAGCAGTACTTC
TRBJ2-2	NA	NA	TRBV7-9	CASSPWRGPNTGELFF	TGTGCCAGCAGCCCCTGGAGGGGGCCGAACACCGGGGAGCTGTTTTTT
TRBJ2-1	NA	TRBD1	TRBV2	CASSEGRRGLGEQFF	TGTGCCAGCAGTGAAGGAAGAAGGGGGCTTGGAGAGCAGTTCTTC
TRBJ2-7	few	TRBD1	TRBV30	CAWSVQGFEQYF	TGTGCCTGGAGTGTACAGGGGTTCGAGCAGTACTTC
TRBJ2-3	NA	NA	TRBV9	CASSLDSSTDTQYF	TGTGCCAGCAGTTTGGACTCAAGCACAGATACGCAGTATTTT
TRBJ2-4	NA	TRBD1	TRBV19	CASSDRVVSLAKNIQYF	TGTGCCAGTTCTGACAGGGTTGTGTCCCTAGCCAAAAACATTCAGTACTTC
TRBJ1-1	NA	NA	TRBV5-8	CASSPYTEAFF	TGTGCCAGCAGCCCCTACACTGAAGCTTTCTTT